The 16 T cell receptor beta chains presented below share a single source sample, sequenced in a study of OX40 agonist ivuxolimab in advanced cancers. Produced via immunoSEQ multiplex PCR; TCRdb's table is partial and in-frame only. This sample carries tens of thousands of clones, about nine tenths of them seen once, and the ten largest clones take roughly 0.22%. Sequences were derived from CD4+ or CD8+ T cells sorted from blood, sampled in a trial of the OX40 agonist ivuxolimab. The receptors shown here come from an adult with an advanced solid tumor such as melanoma, head and neck, liver or kidney cancer.

The J gene is TRBJ2-3, the V gene TRBV19; 13 bases map to TRBD2. Germline V gene data show CDR1 as LNHDA and CDR2 as SQIVND (reference sequence). Unmatched junction bases numbered 23, after V lost 5 bases and J lost 6 bases. CDR3 size: 21 residues. The CDR3 DNA is TGTGCCAGTAGTTCATTGCCGGGAAAGGGACTAGCGGGAACAACTCGGGATACGCAGTATTTT. It is translated as CASSSLPGKGLAGTTRDTQYF.

V usage is TRBV28 and J usage is TRBJ2-7; no firm D call. The CDR3 is 12 amino acids. Germline V CDR1 and CDR2: MDHEN, SYDVKM. CDR3 protein: CATTSSSDGTYF. As DNA, the CDR3 is TGTGCTACAACCTCATCGTCCGATGGAACGTACTTC.

This chain uses TRBV15 with TRBJ2-5, with 10 bases identical to TRBD1. V gave up 4 bases and J gave up 4 bases; unmatched junction bases: 9. CDR1 and CDR2 from the germline V gene are LNHNV and YYDKDF (reference sequence). The CDR3 contains 16 residues. The CDR3 is CATSIGQGGSGETQYF. CDR3 nucleotides: TGTGCCACCAGCATAGGACAGGGGGGTTCGGGAGAGACCCAGTACTTC.

This chain links TRBV10-3 with TRBJ2-2; the D gene could be TRBD1 or TRBD2 (6 bases each). Germline V gives CDR1 ENHRY, CDR2 SYGVKD. This CDR3 is built from 14 residues. Trimming left V 10 bases short and J 3 bases short, with 15 bases between. The CDR3 loop is CATARGPDTGELFF. CDR3 sequence (DNA): TGTGCCACCGCCCGGGGGCCGGACACCGGGGAGCTGTTTTTT.

The chain links TRBV19 to TRBJ1-1, with D hard to call. Trimming removed 3 bases from V and 4 bases from J, with 21 bases in between. Germline CDR1 reads LNHDA; CDR2 reads SQIVND (reference sequence). The CDR3 covers 17 residues. CDR3 region: CASSILKGGRSGTEAFF. CDR3 DNA sequence: TGTGCCAGTAGTATCTTGAAGGGCGGGCGGTCGGGCACTGAAGCTTTCTTT.

The chain is built from TRBV7-9 and TRBJ1-2, with 9 nucleotides matching TRBD1. V gave up 0 bases and J gave up 4 bases; unmatched junction bases: 3. The CDR3 sequence is 15 residues long. Germline lookup yields CDR1 SEHNR and CDR2 FQNEAQ (reference sequence). Here the CDR3 reads CASSLAGQGSYGYTF. The DNA for the CDR3 is TGTGCCAGCAGCTTAGCCGGACAGGGGAGCTATGGCTACACCTTC.

V is TRBV4-1 and J is TRBJ1-5; no clear D gene. There are 15 residues in the CDR3. Germline V lookup: CDR1 MGHRA, CDR2 YSYEKL. V was shortened by 1 base and J by 0 bases, with 7 bases between the two germline ends. The CDR3: CASSQGITSNQPQHF. CDR3 coding DNA: TGCGCCAGCAGCCAAGGCATCACTAGCAATCAGCCCCAGCATTTT.

V gene TRBV5-1 combines with J gene TRBJ1-1; D gene ambiguous. There are 13 residues in the CDR3. Germline lookup yields CDR1 SGHRS and CDR2 YFSETQ. Trimming removed 0 bases from V and 3 bases from J, with 6 bases in between. The CDR3 region is CASSLDRYTEAFF. CDR3 bases: TGCGCCAGCAGCTTGGACAGATACACTGAAGCTTTCTTT.

The rearrangement links TRBV7-3 to TRBJ2-1; 10 nucleotides align to TRBD2. The CDR3 is made up of 15 amino acids. The germline V gene has CDR1 SGHTA and CDR2 FQGTGA. V trimming: 2 bases; J trimming: 6 bases; junction bases outside the gene matches: 4. CDR3 loop: CASSLQSSGSNEQFF. The CDR3 nucleotides are TGTGCCAGCAGCTTACAGTCTAGCGGGAGCAATGAGCAGTTCTTC.

The chain employs TRBV20-1 and TRBJ2-3; the D is unclear. This CDR3 region has 11 residues. Germline CDR1 is DFQATT and CDR2 is SNEGSKA (reference sequence). This CDR3 reads CSPRFGDTQYF. DNA for the CDR3: TGCAGCCCGAGATTCGGAGATACGCAGTATTTT.

The chain joins TRBV10-3 to TRBJ2-5, with D possibly matching TRBD1 (6 bases). CDR3 length: 15 amino acids. Trimming stripped 7 bases from V and 1 base from J, with 16 bases between. Germline CDR1 is ENHRY and CDR2 is SYGVKD. The CDR3 loop is CAIKAATGTQETQYF. In nucleotides, the CDR3 is TGTGCCATCAAGGCGGCAACAGGGACCCAAGAGACCCAGTACTTC.

The genes are TRBV2 and TRBJ2-3; D is uncertain. In germline, CDR1 is SNHLY, CDR2 FYNNEI. V was trimmed by 11 bases and J by 0 bases, leaving 9 bases between them. The CDR3 length is 12 residues. The CDR3 is CAETESTDTQYF. The CDR3 DNA reads as TGTGCCGAGACGGAAAGCACAGATACGCAGTATTTT.

V and J are TRBV7-6 and TRBJ1-3, with D possibly being TRBD1 (5 bases). Germline V lookup: CDR1 SGHVS, CDR2 FNYEAQ. CDR3 length: 17 amino acids. Between the trimmed V and J ends, which lost 4 bases and 0 bases, there was a span of 16 bases. The CDR3 nucleotides read TGTGCCAGCAGCTCGGACACAGGATCTTTCTCTGGAAACACCATATATTTT. This encodes CASSSDTGSFSGNTIYF.

The V and J genes are TRBV2 and TRBJ2-5; TRBD2 matches 8 bases. V dropped 6 bases and J dropped 1; count of bases not matched to a gene: 10. CDR3 length: 16 amino acids. The germline CDR1 and CDR2 sequences are SNHLY and FYNNEI. CDR3 residues: CASRGSGSYLQETQYF. CDR3 DNA: TGTGCCAGCAGGGGAAGCGGGAGTTACCTCCAAGAGACCCAGTACTTC. Based on the CDR3 plus reference TRBV2 and TRBJ2-5, the full variable domain is EPEVTQTPSHQVTQMGQEVILRCVPISNHLYFYWYRQILGQKVEFLVSFYNNEISEKSEIFDDQFSVERPDGSNFTLKIRSTKLEDSAMYFCASRGSGSYLQETQYFGPGTRLLVL.

The genes are TRBV29-1 and TRBJ2-2, with a tentative D call TRBD2 (5 bases). The germline V gene has CDR1 SQVTM and CDR2 ANQGSEA. The CDR3 runs 13 residues. The V end was cut by 3 bases, the J end by 7 bases, with 12 bases between. This chain's CDR3 is CSVDPDEGGELFF. For the CDR3, the DNA is TGCAGCGTTGACCCGGACGAGGGCGGGGAGCTGTTTTTT.

The chain combines TRBV6-5 with TRBJ2-7, with 7 bases identical to TRBD1. Germline lookup yields CDR1 MNHEY and CDR2 SVGAGI. The junction had 4 bases not matched to a gene; V was cut back by 0 bases and J by 5 bases. This CDR3 contains 14 residues. CDR3: CASSYSHRGHEQYF. Here the CDR3 DNA reads TGTGCCAGCAGTTACTCACACAGGGGCCACGAGCAGTACTTC.